This T cell receptor beta chain appears in the sequencing data of a study of shared T cell receptors in the human thymus. Assay: immunoSEQ multiplex PCR; the TCRdb copy retains only in-frame clones and omits some. The table has about 540,000 clones, around three quarters seen once. The CDR3 runs 16 residues. Trimming shortened V by 0 bases and J by 4 bases, and 12 bases separated the two germline ends. Germline CDR1 and CDR2: MDHEN and SYDVKM. These data were also reused for a study on human thymus T cells. That paper adds: The thymus tissue came from resections taken during corrective heart surgery. Thymic TCR repertoires of unrelated people reportedly overlapped highly.

The sequenced sample consisted of thymocytes. The rearrangement links TRBV28 to TRBJ2-2; D perhaps matches TRBD1 (6 bases). The source is a boy in the first two years of life with a congenital heart defect. This chain's CDR3 is CASSLWGQGITGELFF. The DNA of the CDR3 is TGTGCCAGCAGTTTATGGGGGCAGGGGATCACCGGGGAGCTGTTTTTT. The whole variable domain, filled in from reference TRBV28 and TRBJ2-2, reads DVKVTQSSRYLVKRTGEKVFLECVQDMDHENMFWYRQDPGLGLRLIYFSYDVKMKEKGDIPEGYSVSREKKERFSLILESASTNQTSMYLCASSLWGQGITGELFFGEGSRLTVL.